The 27 T cell receptor beta chains reported below all come from one sample, sequenced in a study of cytomegalovirus exposure and HLA in healthy donors. The PCR contained 60 Vbeta and 13 Jbeta primers. Generated by immunoSEQ multiplex PCR, the TCRdb table keeps only in-frame clones and is missing some. The sample lists around 160,000 clones, roughly 80% occurring once. What was sequenced was PBMCs. These receptors were taken from a man in his fifties in good health and CMV-seropositive.

This clone was seen a few times. The chain has TRBV28 and TRBJ1-5; tentatively, D is TRBD1 (6 bases). The CDR3 loop spans 14 amino acids. CDR1 and CDR2 from the germline V gene are MDHEN and SYDVKM. The V end lost 6 bases, the J end lost 7 bases, and 16 bases lay between the germline ends. The CDR3 region has the DNA TGTGCCAGCAGGGCCGGGACAACAGGGCAGCCCCAGCATTTT. It yields the protein CASRAGTTGQPQHF.

The V and J genes are TRBV9 and TRBJ2-1; D may be TRBD2 (6 bases). CDR1 and CDR2 from the germline V gene are SGDLS and YYNGEE. The length of the CDR3 is 17 residues. V was trimmed by 0 bases and J by 3 bases, leaving 16 bases between them. The CDR3 DNA sequence: TGTGCCAGCAGCGTAGGGTCTAGCGTCTGGAACTACAATGAGCAGTTCTTC. Its protein is CASSVGSSVWNYNEQFF.

The rearrangement uses TRBV28 and TRBJ1-5; no clear D gene. Germline V gives CDR1 MDHEN, CDR2 SYDVKM. The V end lost 5 bases, the J end lost 6 bases, and 14 bases lay between the germline ends. This CDR3 region has 14 residues. Here the CDR3 reads CASSPVSSGQPQHF. In nucleotides, the CDR3 is TGTGCCAGCAGTCCCGTTAGCTCGGGTCAGCCCCAGCATTTT.

The chain combines TRBV6-1 with TRBJ1-1; TRBD1 matches at 9 bases. Germline CDR1 reads MNHNS; CDR2 reads SASEGT. Losses at the gene ends were 2 bases for V and 5 bases for J; bases not matched to a gene: 18. This CDR3 region has 19 residues. In DNA, the CDR3 is TGTGCCAGCAGTGAAAAGCCGGGCAACAGGGGGCCGCGGGGTACTGAAGCTTTCTTT. Protein sequence: CASSEKPGNRGPRGTEAFF.

The CDR3 loop is CASSPGLVSEQYF. CDR3 DNA: TGTGCCAGCAGCCCTGGACTAGTAAGCGAGCAGTACTTC. This rearrangement joins TRBV28 to TRBJ2-7; 7 bases map to TRBD2. Per the germline V gene, CDR1 is MDHEN and CDR2 is SYDVKM. This CDR3 contains 13 residues. V dropped 6 bases and J dropped 6; count of bases not matched to a gene: 8.

Only a few counts were recorded for this clone. The CDR3 nucleotides are TGTGCCAGCAGTCCGTCCCAAGAGACCCAGTACTTC. The encoded protein is CASSPSQETQYF. This chain connects TRBV28 to TRBJ2-5, with no clear D. The CDR3 totals 12 residues. Germline V gene sequence: CDR1 MDHEN, CDR2 SYDVKM. V shed 5 bases and J shed 1 base, with 5 bases lying between them.

The chain is built from TRBV27 and TRBJ2-1; the match to TRBD2 covers 8 bases. The CDR3 runs 14 residues. Unmatched junction bases numbered 11, after V lost 8 bases and J lost 8 bases. In germline, CDR1 is MNHEY, CDR2 SMNVEV (reference sequence). The CDR3 loop is CASAARGGLDEQFF. The CDR3 DNA reads TGTGCCAGCGCTGCTCGGGGGGGGCTTGATGAGCAGTTCTTC.

The genes are TRBV11-2 and TRBJ2-5; a weak D match, TRBD1 (5 bases). CDR3 length equals 13 residues. The V gene's germline CDR1 is SGHAT and CDR2 FQNNGV. V was clipped by 5 bases and J by 7 bases, with 14 bases between them. The CDR3 protein is CASSRRIQVTQYF. The DNA for the CDR3 is TGTGCCAGCAGCCGCCGAATACAGGTGACCCAGTACTTC. The variable domain in full, completed from reference TRBV11-2 and TRBJ2-5, reads EAGVAQSPRYKIIEKRQSVAFWCNPISGHATLYWYQQILGQGPKLLIQFQNNGVVDDSQLPKDRFSAERLKGVDSTLKIQPAKLEDSAVYLCASSRRIQVTQYFGPGTRLLVL.

The J gene is TRBJ2-5, the V gene TRBV13; D possibly corresponds to TRBD2 (5 bases). The J call may be in error: the DNA end matches TRBJ2-7 better. The CDR3 covers 14 residues. The germline gives CDR1 PRHDT, CDR2 FYEKMQ (reference sequence). The CDR3 here is CASSFLLGNYEQYF. CDR3 nucleotide sequence: TGTGCCAGCAGCTTCCTACTAGGGAACTACGAGCAGTACTTC.

This rearrangement joins TRBV2 to TRBJ2-1; D gene unclear. Germline-derived CDR1 and CDR2 are SNHLY and FYNNEI. The CDR3 runs to 15 residues. Trimming left V 3 bases short and J 0 bases short, with 9 bases between. DNA for the CDR3: TGTGCCAGCAGTGAGGGCCGAGTCTCCTACAATGAGCAGTTCTTC. Amino acids: CASSEGRVSYNEQFF.

This clone was counted a few times. The chain is built from TRBV28 and TRBJ1-1; D uncertain. CDR3 length: 15 residues. V was clipped by 4 bases and J by 5 bases, with 17 bases between them. Germline V gene sequence: CDR1 MDHEN, CDR2 SYDVKM. The CDR3 region has the DNA TGTGCCAGCAGTTCTATCAAAAACCTACGGACTGAAGCTTTCTTT. It is translated as CASSSIKNLRTEAFF.

The V gene is TRBV10-3, the J gene TRBJ1-5, with D uncertain. The length of the CDR3 is 16 residues. In germline, CDR1 is ENHRY, CDR2 SYGVKD. The V end was cut by 0 bases, the J end by 0 bases, with 9 bases between. DNA for the CDR3: TGTGCCATCAGTGAGTCTGGCGGGTTTAGCAATCAGCCCCAGCATTTT. As protein: CAISESGGFSNQPQHF.

This chain joins TRBV29-1 and TRBJ2-7, with D possibly being TRBD1 (6 bases). The V gene's germline CDR1 is SQVTM and CDR2 ANQGSEA. V was trimmed by 5 bases and J by 3 bases, leaving 14 bases between them. The CDR3 has 13 residues. CDR3 nucleotide sequence: TGCAGCGTTCGAGGGGGTAATCTCTACGAGCAGTACTTC. Translating it yields CSVRGGNLYEQYF.

The chain recombines TRBV29-1 with TRBJ1-1, with 7 bases aligning to TRBD1. Unmatched junction bases numbered 10, after V lost 6 bases and J lost 3 bases. Per germline, CDR1 SQVTM and CDR2 ANQGSEA. The CDR3 loop spans 14 amino acids. The CDR3: CSVPQTGVHTEAFF. The CDR3 nucleotides are TGCAGCGTCCCCCAAACAGGGGTTCACACTGAAGCTTTCTTT.

This rearrangement joins TRBV5-1 to TRBJ2-3; D not resolved. Germline-derived CDR1 and CDR2 are SGHRS and YFSETQ. The germline V and J ends were trimmed by 1 base and 1 base, with 10 bases remaining between them. The CDR3 has 15 amino acids. The CDR3, as DNA: TGCGCCAGCAGCTTGCTCGGGTATCGCACAGATACGCAGTATTTT. This sequence encodes CASSLLGYRTDTQYF.

The gene calls are TRBV7-9 and TRBJ2-7, with 8 nucleotides matching TRBD1. The CDR3 runs 12 residues. J gave up 4 bases and V 4 bases, and 0 bases lay outside the gene matches. Germline values: CDR1 SEHNR, CDR2 FQNEAQ (reference sequence). The CDR3 nucleotides read TGTGCCAGCAGCTGGACAGGGTACGAGCAGTACTTC. This sequence encodes CASSWTGYEQYF.

This sequence joins TRBV7-2 and TRBJ1-2; TRBD1 matches at 8 bases. This CDR3 region has 15 residues. The V gene's germline CDR1 is SGHTA and CDR2 FQGNSA. The V gene end was trimmed by 4 bases and the J gene end by 4 bases; junction bases not matched to a gene: 8. CDR3 sequence (DNA): TGTGCCAGCAGCTCCAGGACAGGGCGGGTCTATGGCTACACCTTC. Amino acids: CASSSRTGRVYGYTF.

This chain joins TRBV6-5 and TRBJ1-3; TRBD1 agrees at 8 bases. The CDR3 consists of 14 residues. J lost 7 bases, V lost 5 bases, and 7 bases had no gene match. The germline V gene has CDR1 MNHEY and CDR2 SVGAGI. Here the CDR3 DNA reads TGTGCCAGCAGTCCCCGGACAGGGAGGAACACCATATATTTT. This translates into CASSPRTGRNTIYF.

The J gene is TRBJ1-5, the V gene TRBV5-4; no definite D call. CDR3 size: 14 residues. V gave up 5 bases and J gave up 4 bases, with 13 bases separating them. CDR1 and CDR2 from the germline V gene are SGHNT and YYREEE (reference sequence). The CDR3 nucleotides are TGTGCCAGCAGTCCCGGACTGGAAAATCAGCCCCAGCATTTT. Protein product: CASSPGLENQPQHF.

The chain recombines TRBV6-1 with TRBJ2-7; possible D gene TRBD1, 6 bases. Trimming pared 3 bases from V and 3 bases from J, leaving 9 bases between. The CDR3 has 13 amino acids. The germline gives CDR1 MNHNS, CDR2 SASEGT. CDR3 sequence: CASSDQGLYEQYF. CDR3 nucleotide sequence: TGTGCCAGCAGTGACCAGGGGCTCTACGAGCAGTACTTC.

This chain connects TRBV7-9 to TRBJ2-7; 9 nucleotides agree with TRBD2. The CDR3 extends over 15 amino acids. J gave up 5 bases and V 0 bases, and 5 bases lay outside the gene matches. Germline V gives CDR1 SEHNR, CDR2 FQNEAQ (reference sequence). CDR3 region: CASSLASGSLDEQYF. The CDR3 bases are TGTGCCAGCAGCTTAGCTAGCGGGAGTCTCGACGAGCAGTACTTC.

This rearrangement joins TRBV28 to TRBJ2-5; TRBD1 might be the D (5 bases). The J call is uncertain, as TRBJ2-7 better fits the DNA end. This CDR3 spans 17 amino acids. Looked up from germline, CDR1 is MDHEN and CDR2 is SYDVKM. The CDR3 DNA follows: TGTGCCAGCAGTGCCTTAGTGGGGCCACTTAGCTCCTACGAGCAGTACTTC. It codes for CASSALVGPLSSYEQYF.

The chain joins TRBV5-1 to TRBJ2-7; possible D gene TRBD1, 5 bases. CDR3 length: 13 residues. The V end was cut by 6 bases, the J end by 2 bases, with 12 bases between. Germline CDR1 is SGHRS and CDR2 is YFSETQ. CDR3 coding DNA: TGCGCCAGCACCTCAGGGTACCCCTACGAGCAGTACTTC. Translation: CASTSGYPYEQYF.

The chain joins TRBV9 to TRBJ1-2, with 7 bases lining up with TRBD1. CDR1 is SGDLS, CDR2 YYNGEE, per germline. The junction had 8 bases not matched to a gene; V was cut back by 3 bases and J by 3 bases. This CDR3 spans 15 amino acids. Here the CDR3 reads CASSGRQGSDYGYTF. The CDR3 bases are TGTGCCAGCAGCGGACGACAGGGCTCGGACTATGGCTACACCTTC.

This chain connects TRBV19 to TRBJ2-7, with TRBD1 matching 7 bases. The CDR3 length is 17 residues. The junction had 15 bases not matched to a gene; V was cut back by 3 bases and J by 4 bases. Looked up from germline, CDR1 is LNHDA and CDR2 is SQIVND (reference sequence). The CDR3 loop reads CASSIHHGQGVKYEQYF. The CDR3 DNA follows: TGTGCCAGTAGTATCCATCATGGGCAGGGGGTTAAGTACGAGCAGTACTTC.

V and J are TRBV5-6 and TRBJ2-3; D may be TRBD1 (5 bases). Trimming stripped 4 bases from V and 2 bases from J, with 11 bases between. There are 14 residues in the CDR3. The germline gives CDR1 SGHDT, CDR2 YYEEEE. CDR3 loop: CASSLTVNTDTQYF. In DNA, the CDR3 is TGTGCCAGCAGCCTGACAGTTAACACAGATACGCAGTATTTT.

Points on this clone: A read error may account for a junction end that differs from germline. The rearrangement links TRBV7-9 to TRBJ2-1; 10 bases are a match to TRBD1. The CDR3 has 14 residues. The germline gives CDR1 SEHNR, CDR2 FQNEAQ (reference sequence). CDR3 sequence reads: CSSSRPDRGDEQFF. The CDR3 DNA sequence: TGTTCCAGCAGCCGCCCGGACAGGGGGGATGAGCAGTTCTTC.